This is a list of T cell receptor beta chains from one sample in a study of blood T cells in healthy people across ages. TCRdb fed the 5' RACE reads into MiXCR, producing one record per CDR3 protein. Of hundreds of thousands of distinct CDR3 sequences listed, about 42% were seen once; the top ten hold approximately 19%. Sample: blood. These TCRs come from a man between 60 and 75 years old in good health. Each CDR3 is given without its conserved first and last residue. Fields, in order: V gene, clone size, CDR3 protein. Size tells how often a clone was seen (once, few, many) or the class of an expanded clone, and some rows leave it out.

>TRBV20-1|NA
SARHLGPGMNTEAF
>TRBV7-3|NA
ASSFTSGGVYEQY
>TRBV20-1|once
SASPTSGGAREQY
>TRBV7-2|many
ASRPQGINYGYT
>TRBV10-3|NA
AINRALGETQY
>TRBV7-9|NA
ASSLPATANTEAF
>TRBV7-2|NA
ASSLVAGTDTQY
>TRBV18|NA
ASSSRTVEKLF
>TRBV9|few
ASSVGETVNTEAF
>TRBV21-1|NA
ASSKNGIPGQGRPSYEQY
>TRBV4-2|once
ASSQGAAGTSGGETQY
>TRBV6-6|few
ASSYLQSNNEQF
>TRBV30|few
AWDGVEETQY
>TRBV7-2|NA
ASSLRIRVNTGELF
>TRBV18|NA
ASSPSRDSTDTQY
>TRBV29-1|NA
SARTQGTQY
>TRBV3-1|once
ASSQEYWGLNYGYT
>TRBV12-3/TRBV12-4|NA
ASSLAQGSYEQY
>TRBV7-9|NA
ASSLLGLATNEQF
>TRBV7-2|NA
ASSLTVAGAYQETQY
>TRBV20-1|NA
SAIPTSRSYEQY
>TRBV21-1|few
ASSQSPPNLGNSPLH
>TRBV5-1|few
ASSFDRGHYGYT
>TRBV6-2/TRBV6-3|NA
ASSSNVGSGTQSYNEQF
>TRBV30|NA
AWSGGEKYEQY
>TRBV18|NA
ASSRDGRLMNTEAF
>TRBV27|NA
ASSLSVGLAKNIQY
>TRBV7-9|NA
ASSPLWGTPGYT
>TRBV5-1|NA
ASSLNPTGARETQY
>TRBV12-3/TRBV12-4|many
ASSPSGGRYEQY
>TRBV12-3/TRBV12-4|many
ASSRDSPSYEQY
>TRBV24-1|few
ATTGTSADTQY
>TRBV5-1|NA
ASSSGTSGTSYEQY
>TRBV2|NA
ASSEATSREQY
>TRBV14|few
ASSPTSGVDTGELF
>TRBV4-3|once
ASSQDRRGSTDTQY
>TRBV6-5|many
ASSRYTGRGTQY
>TRBV27|few
ASSFGSVGQF
>TRBV4-3|NA
ASSPGGWGDTQY